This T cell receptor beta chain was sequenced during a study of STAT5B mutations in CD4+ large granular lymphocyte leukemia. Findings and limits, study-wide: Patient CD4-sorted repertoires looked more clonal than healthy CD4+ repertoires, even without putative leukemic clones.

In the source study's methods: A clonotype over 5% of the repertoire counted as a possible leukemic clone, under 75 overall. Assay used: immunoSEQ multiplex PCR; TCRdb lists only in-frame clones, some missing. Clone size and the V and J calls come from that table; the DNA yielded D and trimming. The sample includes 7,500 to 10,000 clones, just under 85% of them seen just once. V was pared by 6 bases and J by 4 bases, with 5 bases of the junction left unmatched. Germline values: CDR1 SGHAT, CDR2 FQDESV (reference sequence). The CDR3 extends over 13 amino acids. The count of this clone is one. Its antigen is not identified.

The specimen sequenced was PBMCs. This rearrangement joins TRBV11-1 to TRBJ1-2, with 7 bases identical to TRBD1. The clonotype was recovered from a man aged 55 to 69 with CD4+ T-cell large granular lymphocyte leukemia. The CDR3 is CASSRQGSYGYTF. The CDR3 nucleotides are TGTGCCAGCAGTCGACAGGGATCCTATGGCTACACCTTC.